Below, one TCR beta chain is given with its context. Sequencing used immunoSEQ multiplex PCR; TCRdb keeps in-frame clones, though not all of them. The data contain approximately 280,000 clones, around 84% of them singletons. Assignment of participants to cohorts was predicated upon participant-reported clinical history. During the 2 weeks before they entered the study, exposed participants had met someone with a PCR-confirmed or clinician-diagnosed COVID-19 case. The sample originates from a study of blood T cell repertoires in COVID-19. Germline trimming cut 7 bases from V and 5 bases from J; bases unmatched to any gene: 5. Germline V gene data show CDR1 as SQVTM and CDR2 as ANQGSEA. This CDR3 is 12 amino acids long.

The chain joins TRBV29-1 to TRBJ2-1; 7 bases fit TRBD1. Sequenced: PBMCs or T cells enriched from blood (not recorded which). The origin of this receptor is a middle-aged man who had been exposed to COVID-19. CDR3 nucleotide sequence: TGCAGCGCTGACAGGGTGAACAATGAGCAGTTCTTC. Translation gives CSADRVNNEQFF.